The T cell receptor (beta chain) under discussion was sequenced for a study of T-cell reconstitution after alpha-beta-depleted transplantation in children. This clonotype was found many times. The CDR3 has 13 residues. V was trimmed by 3 bases and J by 7 bases, leaving 10 bases between them. Germline-derived CDR1 and CDR2 are SGHKS and YYEKEE (reference sequence). Unique molecular identifiers were used in preparing the TCRbeta library. TCRdb analysed the PCR reads with MiXCR anew, one entry per CDR3 protein. The table has approximately 400,000 distinct CDR3 sequences, about a tenth seen once. This sequence originates from a human donor who donated a stem cell graft to a child with acute myeloid leukemia. The chain joins TRBV5-5 to TRBJ2-2, with TRBD1 as a possible D gene (6 bases). Sequencing used PBMCs from the stem cell graft donor, obtained from the stem cell graft. The CDR3 nucleotides read TGTGCCAGCAGCTCGGGACACGGCGGGGAGCTGTTTTTT. This gives the protein CASSSGHGGELFF.